Below, one T cell receptor (beta chain) is given with its context. A read error may explain this, as a much larger clone is one base away. This entry belongs to a study of blood T cells in healthy people across ages. CDR3 size: 14 residues. After removal of 3 bases from V and 4 bases from J, the junction contained 4 bases not matched to a gene. CDR1 and CDR2 (germline): MGHRA, YSYEKL. Through a sample-barcoded 5' primer and a J-beta primer mix, a second PCR was run for roughly 6 to 12 cycles. TCRdb independently ran MiXCR on the 5' RACE reads; one entry per CDR3 protein. The data show 800,000 to 950,000 distinct CDR3 sequences, 45% to 50% seen once.

The rearrangement links TRBV4-1 to TRBJ1-2; 8 bases agree with TRBD1. Sequencing was carried out using blood. This sequence originates from a man aged 30 to 39 in good health. CDR3 loop: CASSQRTGSYGYTF. The DNA of the CDR3 is TGCGCCAGCAGCCAGAGGACAGGGAGCTATGGCTACACCTTC.